Listed here are 27 T cell receptor beta chains from one sample, sequenced in a study of PD-1 blockade in classical Hodgkin lymphoma. Described time point: newly diagnosed, previously untreated cHL patient sample. The repertoire was sequenced with immunoSEQ multiplex PCR; TCRdb's copy has only in-frame clones and lacks some. The table has about 7,100 clones, 78% seen once. The sample was peripheral blood mononuclear cells (PBMCs). The source is a human donor with classical Hodgkin lymphoma.

The genes are TRBV21-1 and TRBJ2-7; the table names TRBD1, a call not compared with the DNA. TRBV21-1 is shown as a pseudogene. The CDR3 has 15 amino acids. The CDR3, as DNA: TGTGCCAGCCGCCCAGGGGGGACCAGGGAAGGCGAGCAGTACTTC. Residues: CASRPGGTREGEQYF.

The rearrangement uses TRBV18 and TRBJ1-2, with TRBD1 as a possible D gene (5 bases). The CDR3 runs to 13 residues. V was clipped by 3 bases and J by 2 bases, with 7 bases between them. CDR1 KGHSH and CDR2 LQKENI come from the germline V gene. The CDR3 coding sequence is TGTGCCAGCTCACCGGACACCAACTATGGCTACACCTTC. This gives the protein CASSPDTNYGYTF.

The chain is built from TRBV6-1 and TRBJ2-1, with D unresolved. V shed 4 bases and J shed 8 bases, with 12 bases lying between them. Germline assignment: CDR1 MNHNS and CDR2 SASEGT. This CDR3 is built from 13 residues. DNA of the CDR3: TGTGCCAGCAGTGCCCCGTATGGGGATGAGCAGTTCTTC. It specifies CASSAPYGDEQFF.

V gene TRBV5-6 combines with J gene TRBJ1-5; a weak D match, TRBD1 (5 bases). Per the germline V gene, CDR1 is SGHDT and CDR2 is YYEEEE. This CDR3 contains 13 residues. The V and J ends lost 2 bases and 7 bases respectively, with 10 bases between them. The CDR3 sequence: CASSFRTRQPQHF. Here the CDR3 DNA reads TGTGCCAGCAGCTTTCGGACAAGACAGCCCCAGCATTTT.

The V gene is TRBV6-1, the J gene TRBJ1-1, with unresolved D. Germline V gives CDR1 MNHNS, CDR2 SASEGT. The CDR3 totals 15 residues. Deletions cut 2 bases from V and 4 bases from J, with 14 bases between. CDR3 bases: TGTGCCAGCAGTGAAAGGGCCAGTGGAGGCACTGAAGCTTTCTTT. It codes for CASSERASGGTEAFF.

As to this clone: Being one base from a much bigger clone, this may be a read error. Additional DNA sequences in this sample encode the identical CDR3. The rearrangement uses TRBV10-2 and TRBJ2-7, with D unclear. V lost 3 bases and J 4 bases, leaving 10 bases between the germline ends. The CDR3 covers 13 residues. Germline V CDR1 and CDR2: WSHSY, SAAADI. The DNA for the CDR3 is TGCGCCAGCAGTGAAATAGGAGAGTACGAGCAGTACTTC. Translating it yields CASSEIGEYEQYF.

The rearrangement links TRBV18 to TRBJ2-1; 8 positions agree with TRBD2. V lost 3 bases to trimming and J lost 2 bases; unmatched junction nucleotides: 6. In germline, CDR1 is KGHSH, CDR2 LQKENI. CDR3 length: 16 amino acids. This CDR3 reads CASSPLAGSAYNEQFF. Here the CDR3 DNA reads TGTGCCAGCTCACCTTTAGCGGGAAGCGCCTACAATGAGCAGTTCTTC.

This clone was picked up one time. The chain carries TRBV6-1 and TRBJ2-1; tentatively, D is TRBD1 or TRBD2 (5 bases each). The germline V gene encodes CDR1 MNHNS and CDR2 SASEGT. V lost 6 bases, J lost 8 bases, and 14 bases lay in between. The CDR3 runs 13 residues. As DNA, the CDR3 is TGTGCCAGCAGGAGGGGACCCCTCCATGAGCAGTTCTTC. This gives the protein CASRRGPLHEQFF.

This sequence joins TRBV6-1 and TRBJ1-6; the match to TRBD1 covers 8 bases. The germline CDR1 and CDR2 sequences are MNHNS and SASEGT. The length of the CDR3 is 15 residues. V gave up 5 bases and J gave up 6 bases; unmatched junction bases: 6. CDR3 nucleotide sequence: TGTGCCAGCAGTCTTCTCGACAGGGGTAATTCACCCCTCCACTTT. Translating it yields CASSLLDRGNSPLHF.

The chain carries TRBV2 and TRBJ1-2; D remains ambiguous. The CDR3 covers 13 residues. The germline V gene has CDR1 SNHLY and CDR2 FYNNEI. Deletions cut 1 base from V and 3 bases from J, with 6 bases between. The CDR3 protein is CASSEEQYYGYTF. CDR3 nucleotide sequence: TGTGCCAGCAGTGAAGAACAGTACTATGGCTACACCTTC.

The chain links TRBV10-3 to TRBJ2-5; D gene uncertain. This CDR3 has 13 residues. CDR1 and CDR2 from the germline V gene are ENHRY and SYGVKD. V was clipped by 8 bases and J by 5 bases, with 15 bases between them. The CDR3 sequence is CAIQGRNGETQYF. CDR3 nucleotides: TGTGCCATCCAAGGACGAAACGGGGAGACCCAGTACTTC.

The V and J genes are TRBV28 and TRBJ1-5; D is perhaps TRBD1 (5 bases). Germline CDR1 MDHEN, CDR2 SYDVKM. This CDR3 region has 15 residues. With 4 bases removed from V and 2 bases from J, the gap between germline ends came to 12 bases. The CDR3 DNA reads TGTGCCAGCAGTTCCCCGGGACTGGGCAATCAGCCCCAGCATTTT. It codes for CASSSPGLGNQPQHF.

This chain uses TRBV19 with TRBJ2-5; the D gene is possibly TRBD2 (6 bases). The CDR3 has 15 amino acids. Trimming took off 3 bases at V and 4 bases at J, with 15 bases between the two ends. Germline V gene data show CDR1 as LNHDA and CDR2 as SQIVND (reference sequence). The CDR3 nucleotides are TGTGCCAGTAGTATTCTCGGACTGGGGGGAGAGACCCAGTACTTC. It translates to CASSILGLGGETQYF.

The chain joins TRBV27 to TRBJ1-4, with D possibly TRBD1 on 5 matching bases. CDR1 is MNHEY, CDR2 SMNVEV, per germline (reference sequence). V was cut by 6 bases and J by 0 bases, with 11 bases left in between. The length of the CDR3 is 15 residues. The CDR3 spells CASRSLGATNEKLFF. CDR3 sequence (DNA): TGTGCCAGCAGATCCTTGGGGGCAACTAATGAAAAACTGTTTTTT.

The V gene is TRBV28, the J gene TRBJ1-5; D is perhaps TRBD1 (5 bases). The V end lost 4 bases, the J end lost 3 bases, and 13 bases lay between the germline ends. The CDR3 contains 15 residues. CDR1 and CDR2 from the germline V gene are MDHEN and SYDVKM. This CDR3 reads CASSSPTVFNQPQHF. CDR3 bases: TGTGCCAGCAGTTCCCCGACAGTTTTCAATCAGCCCCAGCATTTT.

This sequence joins TRBV28 and TRBJ1-4; possible D gene TRBD1, 6 bases. Looked up from germline, CDR1 is MDHEN and CDR2 is SYDVKM. This CDR3 is built from 16 residues. V lost 5 bases and J 8 bases, leaving 21 bases between the germline ends. The CDR3 nucleotides are TGTGCCAGCAGTGACTCTCGGGGGGTCGGACAGGAAAAACTGTTTTTT. This codes for CASSDSRGVGQEKLFF. The full variable domain, with the rest looked up from reference TRBV28 and TRBJ1-4, is DVKVTQSSRYLVKRTGEKVFLECVQDMDHENMFWYRQDPGLGLRLIYFSYDVKMKEKGDIPEGYSVSREKKERFSLILESASTNQTSMYLCASSDSRGVGQEKLFFGSGTQLSVL.

V is TRBV2 and J is TRBJ2-1, with D maybe TRBD1 (5 bases). Germline CDR1 and CDR2: SNHLY and FYNNEI. V shed 7 bases and J shed 10 bases, with 17 bases lying between them. This CDR3 comprises 13 residues. CDR3 nucleotide sequence: TGTGCCAGCACCCCGAGCAGGGTGCGGGAGCAGTTCTTC. As protein: CASTPSRVREQFF.

CDR3 protein: CAWGNWPELFF. CDR3 coding DNA: TGTGCCTGGGGTAATTGGCCGGAGCTGTTTTTT. V gene TRBV30 combines with J gene TRBJ2-2; D gene uncertain. Looked up from germline, CDR1 is GTSNPN and CDR2 is SVGIG (reference sequence). Trimming pared 5 bases from V and 10 bases from J, leaving 11 bases between. This CDR3 region has 11 residues.

The genes are TRBV28 and TRBJ1-2; the match to TRBD1 covers 10 bases. Germline values: CDR1 MDHEN, CDR2 SYDVKM. V shed 6 bases and J 7 bases; nucleotides not matched to a gene: 14. CDR3 length: 16 amino acids. The CDR3 DNA reads TGTGCCAGCAGCTCCCTGCCGGGACAGGGGTGTCGTGGCTACACCTTC. This translates into CASSSLPGQGCRGYTF.

This chain uses TRBV18 with TRBJ2-7; 10 bases line up with TRBD1. The CDR3 spans 18 residues. The germline gives CDR1 KGHSH, CDR2 LQKENI. The trim removed 3 bases at V and 1 base at J, leaving 12 bases unmatched. The CDR3 DNA sequence: TGTGCCAGCTCACCGGGGACAGGGGAGGGGACATTTTCCTACGAGCAGTACTTC. As protein: CASSPGTGEGTFSYEQYF.

This clone has only a few counts. This rearrangement joins TRBV6-5 to TRBJ2-1, with 7 bases lining up with TRBD1. Germline V gives CDR1 MNHEY, CDR2 SVGAGI. After removal of 0 bases from V and 8 bases from J, the junction contained 10 bases not matched to a gene. The CDR3 is made up of 16 amino acids. Written as DNA, the CDR3 is TGTGCCAGCAGTTACTCGAGGGACAGAGGCTCGGATGAGCAGTTCTTC. Amino acid sequence: CASSYSRDRGSDEQFF.

V is TRBV30 and J is TRBJ1-2; 7 bases are shared with TRBD1. Germline values: CDR1 GTSNPN, CDR2 SVGIG (reference sequence). V lost 4 bases, J lost 3 bases, and 5 bases stayed unmatched. The length of the CDR3 is 13 residues. CDR3 sequence: CAWIGRGDYGYTF. The CDR3 DNA follows: TGTGCCTGGATCGGCAGGGGGGACTATGGCTACACCTTC.

This chain joins TRBV2 and TRBJ2-3, with TRBD1 matching 7 bases. This CDR3 region has 14 residues. Germline loops: CDR1 SNHLY, CDR2 FYNNEI. V was pared by 8 bases and J by 1 base, with 6 bases of the junction left unmatched. The CDR3 spells CASRSTGGTDTQYF. The CDR3 DNA is TGTGCCAGCCGCAGCACAGGGGGCACAGATACGCAGTATTTT.

The gene calls are TRBV6-6 and TRBJ2-1; 8 nucleotides agree with TRBD2. The CDR3 covers 13 residues. Germline V gene data show CDR1 as MNHNY and CDR2 as SVGAGI (reference sequence). After removal of 7 bases from V and 8 bases from J, the junction contained 7 bases not matched to a gene. The CDR3 here is CASTAPGGDEQFF. CDR3 nucleotides: TGTGCCAGCACCGCCCCGGGAGGGGATGAGCAGTTCTTC.

The chain joins TRBV5-1 to TRBJ2-2; 9 nucleotides align to TRBD2. Germline loops: CDR1 SGHRS, CDR2 YFSETQ. The CDR3 has 21 residues. The V segment lost 4 bases and the J segment 5 bases; nucleotides outside the gene matches: 24. The CDR3 sequence: CASSRTPGTEGGRGGTGELFF. CDR3 bases: TGCGCCAGCAGCCGGACCCCCGGGACAGAAGGCGGGAGGGGAGGAACCGGGGAGCTGTTTTTT.

This clone has more than one count but fewer than ten. The chain uses TRBV25-1 and TRBJ2-3; 8 nucleotides agree with TRBD2. V trimming: 3 bases; J trimming: 4 bases; junction bases outside the gene matches: 6. Per the germline V gene, CDR1 is MGHDK and CDR2 is SYGVNS. The CDR3 has 15 residues. CDR3 sequence: CASSERAGGSDTQYF. The CDR3 coding sequence is TGTGCCAGCAGTGAGCGGGCGGGGGGCTCAGATACGCAGTATTTT.

The chain links TRBV2 to TRBJ2-7, with TRBD1 matching over 11 bases. V shed 3 bases, J shed 2 bases, and the junction held 3 bases outside the gene matches. The CDR3 extends over 15 amino acids. Germline CDR1 is SNHLY and CDR2 is FYNNEI. The CDR3 region is CASSEGTGGAYEQYF. CDR3 nucleotides: TGTGCCAGCAGTGAGGGGACAGGGGGGGCCTACGAGCAGTACTTC.